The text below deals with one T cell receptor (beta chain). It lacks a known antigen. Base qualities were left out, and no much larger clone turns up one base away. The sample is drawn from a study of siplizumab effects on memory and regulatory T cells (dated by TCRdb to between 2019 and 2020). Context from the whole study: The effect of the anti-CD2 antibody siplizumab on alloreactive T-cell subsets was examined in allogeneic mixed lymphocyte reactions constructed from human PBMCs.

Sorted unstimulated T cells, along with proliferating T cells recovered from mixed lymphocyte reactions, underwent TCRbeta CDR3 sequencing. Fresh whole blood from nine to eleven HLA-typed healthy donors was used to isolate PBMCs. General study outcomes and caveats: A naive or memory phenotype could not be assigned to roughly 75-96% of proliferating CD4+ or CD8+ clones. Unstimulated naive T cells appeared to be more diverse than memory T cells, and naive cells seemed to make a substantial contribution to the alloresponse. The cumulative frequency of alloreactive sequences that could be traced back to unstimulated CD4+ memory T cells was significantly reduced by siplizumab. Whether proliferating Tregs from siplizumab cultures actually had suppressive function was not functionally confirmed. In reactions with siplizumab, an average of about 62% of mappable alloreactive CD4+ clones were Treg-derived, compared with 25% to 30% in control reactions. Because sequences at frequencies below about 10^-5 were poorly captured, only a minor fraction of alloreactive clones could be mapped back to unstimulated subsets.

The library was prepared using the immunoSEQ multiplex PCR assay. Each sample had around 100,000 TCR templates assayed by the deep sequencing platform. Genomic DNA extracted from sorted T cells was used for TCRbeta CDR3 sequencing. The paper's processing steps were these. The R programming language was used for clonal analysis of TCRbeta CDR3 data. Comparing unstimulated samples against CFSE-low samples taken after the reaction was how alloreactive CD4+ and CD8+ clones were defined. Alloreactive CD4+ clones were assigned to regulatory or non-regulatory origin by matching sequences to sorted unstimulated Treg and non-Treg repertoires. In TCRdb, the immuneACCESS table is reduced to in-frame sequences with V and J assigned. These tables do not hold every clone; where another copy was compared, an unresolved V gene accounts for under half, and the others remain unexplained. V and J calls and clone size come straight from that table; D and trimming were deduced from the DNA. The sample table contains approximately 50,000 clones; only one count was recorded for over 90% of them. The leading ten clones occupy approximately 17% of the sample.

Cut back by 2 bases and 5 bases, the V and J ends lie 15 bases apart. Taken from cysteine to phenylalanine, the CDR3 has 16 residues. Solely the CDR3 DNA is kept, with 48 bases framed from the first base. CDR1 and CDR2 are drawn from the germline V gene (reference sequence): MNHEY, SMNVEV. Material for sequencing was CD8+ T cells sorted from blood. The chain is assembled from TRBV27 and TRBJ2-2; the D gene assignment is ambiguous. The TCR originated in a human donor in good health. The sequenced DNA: TGTGCCAGCAGTTTAAGAAGGTCGAGAGGAACCGGGGAGCTGTTTTTT. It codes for CASSLRRSRGTGELFF.